What follows are 8 T cell receptor beta chains derived from one specimen sequenced in a study of T cells expressing NK-cell markers. Using the 5' RACE reads, TCRdb records one entry per CDR3 protein without DNA. The table counts 350,000 to 400,000 distinct CDR3 sequences; roughly a tenth lies in the top ten. Sequences were obtained from blood T cells: a sorted CD56 or NKG2C T cell subset, CD4+ or CD8+ T cells, or bulk PBMC T cells (not recorded which). Receptors originate from a woman in her forties or fifties in good health.

The gene calls are TRBV30 and TRBJ2-3; TCRdb reports TRBD1, a call that lacks DNA to check it against. Germline CDR1 GTSNPN, CDR2 SVGIG (reference sequence). The CDR3 contains 17 residues. The CDR3 sequence is CAWSGQDSLYPTDTQYF.

The rearrangement links TRBV11-2 to TRBJ1-3; TCRdb returns TRBD1, unconfirmable since there is no DNA. The CDR3 runs 14 residues. Germline CDR1 and CDR2: SGHAT and FQNNGV. The CDR3 loop reads CASSPLQGAGAIYF.

The chain carries TRBV5-1 and TRBJ1-6; TCRdb designates TRBD1, a call that cannot be tested without DNA. The CDR3 consists of 14 residues. Germline values: CDR1 SGHRS, CDR2 YFSETQ. The CDR3 spells CASSSGGERSPLHF.

V is TRBV5-4 and J is TRBJ2-3. The CDR3 has 12 residues. The germline gives CDR1 SGHNT, CDR2 YYREEE (reference sequence). CDR3 in amino acids: CASSNSRDPQYF.

The chain is built from TRBV14 and TRBJ2-6. The CDR3 loop spans 17 amino acids. Germline loops: CDR1 SGHDN, CDR2 FVKESK. The CDR3 protein is CASSQVGSSSGANVLTF.

The rearrangement uses TRBV2 and TRBJ2-5; the TRBD1 assignment by TCRdb is unverifiable without DNA. The CDR3 is 14 residues long. Germline CDR1 SNHLY, CDR2 FYNNEI. CDR3 loop: CASSADLRGETQYF.

CDR3 region: CASGGLSTDTQYF. This sequence joins TRBV5-1 and TRBJ2-3; TCRdb calls TRBD2, which cannot be checked without DNA. The CDR3 contains 13 residues. Germline CDR1 and CDR2: SGHRS and YFSETQ.

The genes are TRBV5-1 and TRBJ2-5; there is no DNA to check the TCRdb D call of TRBD1. The CDR3 consists of 14 residues. The germline gives CDR1 SGHRS, CDR2 YFSETQ. The CDR3 loop reads CASSLGQGQETQYF.